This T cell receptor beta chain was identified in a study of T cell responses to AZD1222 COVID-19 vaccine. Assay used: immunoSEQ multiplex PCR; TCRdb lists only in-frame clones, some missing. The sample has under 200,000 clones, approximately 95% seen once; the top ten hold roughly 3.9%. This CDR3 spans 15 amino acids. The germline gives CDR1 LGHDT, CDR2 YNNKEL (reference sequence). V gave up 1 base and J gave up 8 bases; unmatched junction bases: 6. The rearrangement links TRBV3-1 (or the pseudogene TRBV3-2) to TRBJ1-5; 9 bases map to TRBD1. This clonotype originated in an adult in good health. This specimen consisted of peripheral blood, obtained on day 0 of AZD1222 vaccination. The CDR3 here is CASSQGGTGWEPQHF. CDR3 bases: TGTGCCAGCAGCCAAGGTGGGACAGGGTGGGAGCCCCAGCATTTT.